The clone carrying this T cell receptor beta chain was counted between two and nine times. Patients of the Seattle cohort, enrolled during active infection, were followed longitudinally. In the source study's methods: Amplification of reference gene primers was used by the study to estimate nucleated cell counts. Profiled with immunoSEQ multiplex PCR; TCRdb holds only in-frame clones, not every one. V, J and clone size derive from that table, while D and trimming were established from the DNA sequence. Of approximately 190,000 clones listed, roughly 80% were seen once; the top ten hold approximately 8%. The sample belongs to a study of blood T cell repertoires in COVID-19. For the study at large: The United States, Italy and Spain were the sources of the acute and convalescent COVID-19 samples.

The length of the CDR3 is 17 residues. Per germline, CDR1 SGHRS and CDR2 YFSETQ. After removal of 4 bases from V and 1 base from J, the junction contained 11 bases not matched to a gene. This sequence joins TRBV5-1 and TRBJ2-4, with 7 positions matching TRBD2. This TCR came from a woman aged 55-70 years with COVID-19, enrolled during active disease. Sequences were obtained from peripheral blood. For the CDR3, the DNA is TGCGCCAGCAGCCCGGGTCTAAGGGGAGGGGCCAAAAACATTCAGTACTTC. Its translation is CASSPGLRGGAKNIQYF.